Reported below is one TCR beta chain. Data came from immunoSEQ multiplex PCR; TCRdb stores just in-frame clones and leaves some out. The sample includes about 67,000 clones, around 87% of them seen just once. Per germline, CDR1 SGHAT and CDR2 FQNNGV. This CDR3 region has 12 residues. The germline V and J ends were trimmed by 8 bases and 4 bases, with 9 bases remaining between them. The data are from a study of OX40 agonist ivuxolimab in advanced cancers. This sequence was found in an adult with an advanced solid tumor such as melanoma, head and neck, liver or kidney cancer. This specimen was CD4+ or CD8+ T cells sorted from blood, taken in a trial of the OX40 agonist ivuxolimab. The chain carries TRBV11-2 and TRBJ1-3, with D tentatively TRBD1 (5 bases). The CDR3 DNA reads as TGTGCCAGCCGGACAATCGGAAACACCATATATTTT. Translation: CASRTIGNTIYF.